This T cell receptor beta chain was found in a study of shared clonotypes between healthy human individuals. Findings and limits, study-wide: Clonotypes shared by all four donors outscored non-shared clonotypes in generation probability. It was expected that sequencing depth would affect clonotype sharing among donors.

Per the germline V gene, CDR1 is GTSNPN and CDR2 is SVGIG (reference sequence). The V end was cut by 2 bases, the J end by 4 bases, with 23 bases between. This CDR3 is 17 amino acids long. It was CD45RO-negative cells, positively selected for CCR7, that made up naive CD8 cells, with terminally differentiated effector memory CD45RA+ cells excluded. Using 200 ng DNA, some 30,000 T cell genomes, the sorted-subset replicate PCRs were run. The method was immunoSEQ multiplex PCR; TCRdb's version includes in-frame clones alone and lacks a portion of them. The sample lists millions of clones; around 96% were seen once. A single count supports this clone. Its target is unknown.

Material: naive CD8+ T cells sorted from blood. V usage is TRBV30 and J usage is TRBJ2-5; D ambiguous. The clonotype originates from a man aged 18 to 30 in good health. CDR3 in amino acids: CAWSMNFRLERLETQYF. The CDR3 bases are TGTGCCTGGAGTATGAACTTTAGATTAGAACGTCTAGAGACCCAGTACTTC. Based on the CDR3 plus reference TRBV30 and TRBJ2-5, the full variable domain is SQTIHQWPATLVQPVGSPLSLECTVEGTSNPNLYWYRQAAGRGLQLLFYSVGIGQISSEVPQNLSASRPQDRQFILSSKKLLLSDSGFYLCAWSMNFRLERLETQYFGPGTRLLVL.